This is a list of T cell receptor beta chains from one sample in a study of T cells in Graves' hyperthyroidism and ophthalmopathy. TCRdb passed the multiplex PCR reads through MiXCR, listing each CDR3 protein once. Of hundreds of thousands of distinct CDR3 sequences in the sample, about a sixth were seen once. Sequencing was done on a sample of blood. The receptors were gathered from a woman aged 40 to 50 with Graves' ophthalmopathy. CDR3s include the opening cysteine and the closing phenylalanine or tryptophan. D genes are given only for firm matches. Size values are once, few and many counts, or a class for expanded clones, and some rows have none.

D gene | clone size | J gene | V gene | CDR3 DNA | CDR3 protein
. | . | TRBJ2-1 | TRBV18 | TGTGCCAGCACCGTAGGGTTGGAGGGCCCTCACAATGAGCAGTTCTTC | CASTVGLEGPHNEQFF
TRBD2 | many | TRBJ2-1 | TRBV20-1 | TGCAGTGCCCCAGGACTAGCGTTGTCCTACAATGAGCAGTTCTTC | CSAPGLALSYNEQFF
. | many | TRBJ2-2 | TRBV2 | TGTGCCAGCAGGGAGACAGGGAACACCGGGGAGCTGTTTTTT | CASRETGNTGELFF
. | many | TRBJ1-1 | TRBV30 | TGTGCCTGGAGTCTCCAAGGAACGGGTACTGAAGCTTTCTTT | CAWSLQGTGTEAFF
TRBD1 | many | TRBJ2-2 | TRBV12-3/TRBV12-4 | TGTGCCAGCAGTTTCAACAGGGGTGGGACCGGGGAGCTGTTTTTT | CASSFNRGGTGELFF
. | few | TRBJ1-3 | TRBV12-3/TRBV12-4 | TGTGCCAGCAAGGCGGGACTGAGCTCTGGAAACACCATATATTTT | CASKAGLSSGNTIYF
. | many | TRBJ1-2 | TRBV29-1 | TGCAGCGCAACGTCGGGGGGCTATGGCTACACCTTC | CSATSGGYGYTF
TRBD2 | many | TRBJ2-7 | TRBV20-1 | TGCAGTGCCGGACTAGCGGGAGGGCTCCTTCGGGAGCAGTACTTC | CSAGLAGGLLREQYF
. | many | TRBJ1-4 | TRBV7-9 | TGTGCCAGCAGCTTAGCCATAGGGGCAACTAATGAAAAACTGTTTTTT | CASSLAIGATNEKLFF
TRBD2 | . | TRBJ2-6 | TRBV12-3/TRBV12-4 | TGTGCCAGCAGTTTTTTCTTGGGGGGGTTGGCTGGGGCCAACGTCCTGACTTTC | CASSFFLGGLAGANVLTF
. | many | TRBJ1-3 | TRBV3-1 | TGTGCCAGCAGCCAAGGCGCAGGTACAAACACCATATATTTT | CASSQGAGTNTIYF
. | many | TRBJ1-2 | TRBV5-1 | TGCGCCAGCAGCTTGGCTGCCGGGACGGTAATCTATGGCTACACCTTC | CASSLAAGTVIYGYTF
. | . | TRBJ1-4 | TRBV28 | TGTGCCAGCCACCTTAATGAAAAACTGTTTTTT | CASHLNEKLFF
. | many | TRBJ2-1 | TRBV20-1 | TGCAGTGCTAAAAGGCAGACTTACAATGAGCAGTTCTTC | CSAKRQTYNEQFF
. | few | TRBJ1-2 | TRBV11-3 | TGTGCCAGCAGCAGCCGGAGGGGCGGACAGCGATCTAAAGCTAACTATGGCTACACCTTC | CASSSRRGGQRSKANYGYTF
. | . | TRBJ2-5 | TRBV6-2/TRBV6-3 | TGTGCCAGCCGAGACTACCAAGAGACCCAGTACTTC | CASRDYQETQYF
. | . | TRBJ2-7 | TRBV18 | TGTGCCAGCTCACCCCGACTCGGGCGACTGGGGGAGCAGTACTTC | CASSPRLGRLGEQYF
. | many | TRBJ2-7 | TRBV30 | TGTGCCTGGAGTTCCGAATTTTACGAGCAGTACTTC | CAWSSEFYEQYF
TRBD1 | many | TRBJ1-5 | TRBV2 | TGTGCCAGCAGGGACAGGGGGCAAGTCAATCAGCCCCAGCATTTT | CASRDRGQVNQPQHF
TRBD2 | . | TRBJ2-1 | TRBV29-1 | TGCAGCGCCGGGACTAGCGGGAGCCAGCAGTTCTTC | CSAGTSGSQQFF
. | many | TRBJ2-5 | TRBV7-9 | TGTGCCAGCAGCTTAGCGGGAACGAAGACCCAGTACTTC | CASSLAGTKTQYF
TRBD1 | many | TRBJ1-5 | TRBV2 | TGTGCCAGCAGTCCGAAGGGAGGGGGCAGCAATCAGCCCCAGCATTTT | CASSPKGGGSNQPQHF